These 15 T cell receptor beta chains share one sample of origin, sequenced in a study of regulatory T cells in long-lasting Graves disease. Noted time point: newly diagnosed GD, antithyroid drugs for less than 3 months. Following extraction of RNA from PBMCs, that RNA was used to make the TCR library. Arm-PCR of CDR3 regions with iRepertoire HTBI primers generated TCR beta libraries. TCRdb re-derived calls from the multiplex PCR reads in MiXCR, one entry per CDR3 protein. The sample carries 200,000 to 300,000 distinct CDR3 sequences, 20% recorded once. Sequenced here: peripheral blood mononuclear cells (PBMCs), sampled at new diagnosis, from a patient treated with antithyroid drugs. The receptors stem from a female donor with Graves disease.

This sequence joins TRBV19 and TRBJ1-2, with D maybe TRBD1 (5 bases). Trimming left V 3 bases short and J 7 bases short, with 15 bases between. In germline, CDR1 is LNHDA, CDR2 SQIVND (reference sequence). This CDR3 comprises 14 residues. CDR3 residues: CASSIGREVGGYTF. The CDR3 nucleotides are TGTGCCAGTAGTATTGGCAGGGAGGTTGGTGGCTACACCTTC.

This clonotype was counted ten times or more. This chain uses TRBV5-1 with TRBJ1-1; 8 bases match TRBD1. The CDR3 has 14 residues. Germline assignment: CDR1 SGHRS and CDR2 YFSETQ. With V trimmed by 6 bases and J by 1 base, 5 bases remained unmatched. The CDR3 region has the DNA TGCGCCAGCAACCCCGGGACAGGGAACACTGAAGCTTTCTTT. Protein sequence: CASNPGTGNTEAFF.

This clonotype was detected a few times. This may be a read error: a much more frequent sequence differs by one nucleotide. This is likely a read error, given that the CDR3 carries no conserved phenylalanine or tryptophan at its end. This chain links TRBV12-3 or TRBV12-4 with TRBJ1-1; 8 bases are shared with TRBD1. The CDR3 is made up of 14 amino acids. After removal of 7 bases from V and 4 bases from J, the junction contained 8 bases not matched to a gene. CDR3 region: CASNPTGVGTEAFL. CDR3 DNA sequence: TGTGCCAGCAACCCGACAGGGGTTGGCACTGAAGCTTTCCTT.

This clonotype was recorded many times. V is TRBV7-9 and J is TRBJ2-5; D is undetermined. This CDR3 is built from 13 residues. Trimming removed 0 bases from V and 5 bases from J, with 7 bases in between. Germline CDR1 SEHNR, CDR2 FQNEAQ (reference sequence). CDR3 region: CASSLAFGETQYF. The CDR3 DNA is TGTGCCAGCAGCTTAGCCTTTGGGGAGACCCAGTACTTC.

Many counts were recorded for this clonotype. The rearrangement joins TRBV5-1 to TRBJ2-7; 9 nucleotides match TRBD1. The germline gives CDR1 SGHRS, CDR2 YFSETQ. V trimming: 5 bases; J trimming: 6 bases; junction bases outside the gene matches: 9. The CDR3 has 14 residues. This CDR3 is CASRTGTGRSEQYF. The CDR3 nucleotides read TGCGCCAGCAGGACCGGGACAGGGAGAAGCGAGCAGTACTTC.

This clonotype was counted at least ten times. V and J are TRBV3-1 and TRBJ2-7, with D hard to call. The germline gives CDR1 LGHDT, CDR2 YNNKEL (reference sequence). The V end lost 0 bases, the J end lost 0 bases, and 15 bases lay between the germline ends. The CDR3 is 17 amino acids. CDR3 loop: CASSQDISPGYSYEQYF. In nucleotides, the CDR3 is TGTGCCAGCAGCCAAGATATTTCCCCGGGTTACTCCTACGAGCAGTACTTC.

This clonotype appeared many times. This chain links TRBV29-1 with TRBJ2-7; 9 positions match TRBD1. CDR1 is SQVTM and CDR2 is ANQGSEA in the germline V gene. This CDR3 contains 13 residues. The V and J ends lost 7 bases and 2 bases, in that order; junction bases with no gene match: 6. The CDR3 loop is CSAQTGGTYEQYF. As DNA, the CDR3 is TGCAGCGCTCAGACAGGGGGAACCTACGAGCAGTACTTC.

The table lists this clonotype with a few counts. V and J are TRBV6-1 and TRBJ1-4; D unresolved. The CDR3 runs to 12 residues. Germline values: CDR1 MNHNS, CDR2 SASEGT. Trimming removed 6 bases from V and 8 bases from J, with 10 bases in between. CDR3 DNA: TGTGCCAGCAGCTCCAGTGTCGAAAAACTGTTTTTT. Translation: CASSSSVEKLFF.

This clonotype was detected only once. This CDR3 is CSARGAAGDLVEQFF. In DNA, the CDR3 is TGCAGTGCTAGAGGCGCAGCGGGGGATCTAGTTGAGCAGTTCTTC. The chain recombines TRBV20-1 with TRBJ2-1; TRBD2 matches 8 bases. This CDR3 comprises 15 residues. Germline CDR1 reads DFQATT; CDR2 reads SNEGSKA (reference sequence). J lost 9 bases, V lost 1 base, and 11 bases had no gene match.

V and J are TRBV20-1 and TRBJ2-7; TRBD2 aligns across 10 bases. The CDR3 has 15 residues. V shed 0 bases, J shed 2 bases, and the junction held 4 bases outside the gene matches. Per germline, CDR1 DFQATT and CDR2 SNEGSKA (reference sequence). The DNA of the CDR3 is TGCAGTGCTAGAGATAGGACTAGCGGTCCCTACGAGCAGTACTTC. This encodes CSARDRTSGPYEQYF.

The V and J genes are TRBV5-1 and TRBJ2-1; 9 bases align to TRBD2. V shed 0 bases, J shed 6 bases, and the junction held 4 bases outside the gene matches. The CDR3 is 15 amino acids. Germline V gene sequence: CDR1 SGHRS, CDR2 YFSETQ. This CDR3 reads CASSLGGRAGNEQFF. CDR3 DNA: TGCGCCAGCAGCTTGGGCGGGAGGGCCGGCAATGAGCAGTTCTTC.

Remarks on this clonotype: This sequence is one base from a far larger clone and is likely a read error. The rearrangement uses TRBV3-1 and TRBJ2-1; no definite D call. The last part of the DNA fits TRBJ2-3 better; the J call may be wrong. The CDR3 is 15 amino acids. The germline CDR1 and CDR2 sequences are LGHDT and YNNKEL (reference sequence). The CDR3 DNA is TGTGCCAGCGGCCAAGGAGTACGAACCCCCTCCCCGCAGTATTTT. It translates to CASGQGVRTPSPQYF.

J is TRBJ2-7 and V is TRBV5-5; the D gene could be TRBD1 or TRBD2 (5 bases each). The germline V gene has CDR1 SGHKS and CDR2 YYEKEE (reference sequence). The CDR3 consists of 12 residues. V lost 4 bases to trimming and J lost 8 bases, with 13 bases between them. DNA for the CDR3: TGTGCCAGCAGCACAAGGGACGGCAAGCAGTACTTC. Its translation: CASSTRDGKQYF.

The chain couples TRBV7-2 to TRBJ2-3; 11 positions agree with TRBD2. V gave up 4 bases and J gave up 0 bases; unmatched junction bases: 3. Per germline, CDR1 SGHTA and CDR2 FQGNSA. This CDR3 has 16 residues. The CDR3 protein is CASSYRLAGSTDTQYF. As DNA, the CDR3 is TGTGCCAGCAGCTACAGACTAGCGGGAAGCACAGATACGCAGTATTTT.

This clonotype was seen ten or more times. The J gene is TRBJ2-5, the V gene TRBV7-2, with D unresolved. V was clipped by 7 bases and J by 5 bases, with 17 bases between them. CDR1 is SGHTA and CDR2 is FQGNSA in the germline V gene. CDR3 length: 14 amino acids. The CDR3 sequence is CASTYSQRSETQYF. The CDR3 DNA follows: TGTGCCAGCACCTACTCCCAGAGAAGTGAGACCCAGTACTTC.